The 16 T cell receptor beta chains below all came from one sample that was sequenced in a study of blood T cell repertoires in COVID-19. Profiling relied on immunoSEQ multiplex PCR, and the TCRdb table lists in-frame clones only, not all of them. The data contain more than 65,000 clones, 70% to 85% of them singletons. The sample consisted of peripheral blood. These receptors were collected from a woman in her 70s with acute or convalescent COVID-19.

This chain links TRBV7-2 with TRBJ1-2, with 9 bases fitting TRBD1. Germline V gene lookup returns CDR1 SGHTA and CDR2 FQGNSA. The trim removed 1 base at V and 7 bases at J, leaving 4 bases unmatched. There are 14 residues in the CDR3. The CDR3 nucleotides read TGTGCCAGCAGCTTAGTCGCGGGACAGGGTGGCTACACCTTC. Its translation is CASSLVAGQGGYTF. Filled out from reference TRBV7-2 and TRBJ1-2, the complete variable domain reads GAGVSQSPSNKVTEKGKDVELRCDPISGHTALYWYRQSLGQGLEFLIYFQGNSAPDKSGLPSDRFSAERTGGSVSTLTIQRTQQEDSAVYLCASSLVAGQGGYTFGSGTRLTVV.

V and J are TRBV5-1 and TRBJ1-1; 8 bases line up with TRBD1. Per germline, CDR1 SGHRS and CDR2 YFSETQ. CDR3 length equals 15 residues. The J segment lost 3 bases and the V segment lost 7 bases, leaving 11 bases of the junction unmatched. In DNA form, the CDR3 reads TGCGCCAGCCGGCGGACAGGGCCTGGGGACACTGAAGCTTTCTTT. Protein product: CASRRTGPGDTEAFF.

The V gene is TRBV28, the J gene TRBJ2-2; tentatively, D is TRBD1 (5 bases). CDR3 size: 15 residues. Deletions cut 6 bases from V and 7 bases from J, with 18 bases between. Per the germline V gene, CDR1 is MDHEN and CDR2 is SYDVKM. The CDR3 spells CASSKFWGRDGELFF. CDR3 sequence (DNA): TGTGCCAGCAGCAAGTTCTGGGGCAGGGACGGGGAGCTGTTTTTT.

The rearrangement uses TRBV27 and TRBJ1-2, with 7 bases identical to TRBD1. Germline CDR1 reads MNHEY; CDR2 reads SMNVEV (reference sequence). The CDR3 is 13 amino acids. The V gene end was trimmed by 3 bases and the J gene end by 6 bases; junction bases not matched to a gene: 4. The CDR3 DNA follows: TGTGCCAGCAGTTTGAGCAGGGGGAATGGCTACACCTTC. It translates to CASSLSRGNGYTF.

This chain connects TRBV6-2 or TRBV6-3 to TRBJ1-4, with D possibly being TRBD1 (5 bases). Trimming stripped 4 bases from V and 8 bases from J, with 11 bases between. This CDR3 is 13 amino acids long. Germline V lookup: CDR1 MNHEY, CDR2 SVGEGT. The CDR3 DNA is TGTGCCAGCAGTTTGGGGGGTAGGGAAAAACTGTTTTTT. This sequence encodes CASSLGGREKLFF.

The chain couples TRBV14 to TRBJ1-3; D unresolved. Trimming stripped 0 bases from V and 0 bases from J, with 15 bases between. Germline CDR1 reads SGHDN; CDR2 reads FVKESK. This CDR3 comprises 18 residues. The CDR3 DNA is TGTGCCAGCAGCCAAGATGGTGGCGTACCTAGCTCTGGAAACACCATATATTTT. Translated, it gives CASSQDGGVPSSGNTIYF.

This clone was picked up one time. J is TRBJ2-4 and V is TRBV29-1, with 7 bases identical to TRBD1. This CDR3 is 13 amino acids long. CDR1 is SQVTM, CDR2 ANQGSEA, per germline. J gave up 1 base and V 6 bases, and 3 bases lay outside the gene matches. The DNA for the CDR3 is TGCAGCGTCGAGACAGGGGCCAAAAACATTCAGTACTTC. This translates into CSVETGAKNIQYF.

The chain carries TRBV7-9 and TRBJ1-5; tentative D call: TRBD1 (6 bases). V lost 5 bases and J lost 7, with 15 bases in between. The CDR3 consists of 14 residues. CDR1 SEHNR and CDR2 FQNEAQ come from the germline V gene (reference sequence). The CDR3 bases are TGTGCCAGCAGCCTCAACGGGGGGCAGCAGCCCCAGCATTTT. It yields the protein CASSLNGGQQPQHF. Together with reference TRBV7-9 and TRBJ1-5, the CDR3 gives the full variable domain: DTGVSQNPRHKITKRGQNVTFRCDPISEHNRLYWYRQTLGQGPEFLTYFQNEAQLEKSRLLSDRFSAERPKGSFSTLEIQRTEQGDSAMYLCASSLNGGQQPQHFGDGTRLSIL.

The chain has TRBV2 and TRBJ1-1; D perhaps matches TRBD1 (6 bases). The length of the CDR3 is 14 residues. With 11 bases removed from V and 1 base from J, the gap between germline ends came to 17 bases. Germline assignment: CDR1 SNHLY and CDR2 FYNNEI. The CDR3 reads CAGTGLSENTEAFF. The CDR3 region has the DNA TGTGCCGGAACAGGGTTGTCGGAGAACACTGAAGCTTTCTTT.

V is TRBV13 and J is TRBJ1-2; 7 bases agree with TRBD1. The CDR3 length is 15 residues. V was pared by 1 base and J by 6 bases, with 8 bases of the junction left unmatched. Germline V gene sequence: CDR1 PRHDT, CDR2 FYEKMQ (reference sequence). The CDR3: CASSLVGQGGDGYTF. CDR3 sequence (DNA): TGTGCCAGCAGCTTAGTAGGTCAGGGGGGCGATGGCTACACCTTC.

The V gene is TRBV10-3, the J gene TRBJ2-7; 7 bases agree with TRBD2. This CDR3 comprises 14 residues. V trimming: 4 bases; J trimming: 1 base; junction bases outside the gene matches: 4. Germline CDR1 and CDR2: ENHRY and SYGVKD. The CDR3 region has the DNA TGTGCCATCAGTGGGAACGGGGGGTCCTACGAGCAGTACTTC. Protein: CAISGNGGSYEQYF.

The rearrangement links TRBV6-2 or TRBV6-3 to TRBJ1-1; maybe TRBD1 (6 bases). Trimming took 6 bases from V and 0 from J, leaving 11 bases between them. Germline V lookup: CDR1 MNHEY, CDR2 SVGEGT. The CDR3 loop spans 14 amino acids. The DNA of the CDR3 is TGTGCCAGCAGCCGGACAGCAATGAACACTGAAGCTTTCTTT. Protein: CASSRTAMNTEAFF.

The chain is built from TRBV6-6 and TRBJ2-7, with 8 bases lining up with TRBD1. This CDR3 spans 13 amino acids. Trimming at V came to 5 bases and at J to 6 bases, leaving 6 bases not matched to a gene. The V gene's germline CDR1 is MNHNY and CDR2 SVGAGI (reference sequence). CDR3 DNA: TGTGCCAGCAGTCAGACAGGGGACGGCGAGCAGTACTTC. Encoded protein: CASSQTGDGEQYF.

This chain joins TRBV3-1 (or the pseudogene TRBV3-2) and TRBJ2-2, with 7 positions matching TRBD1. Unmatched junction bases numbered 19, after V lost 0 bases and J lost 6 bases. The CDR3 is 20 amino acids. CDR1 and CDR2 (germline): LGHDT, YNNKEL (reference sequence). The CDR3 region is CASSQEVGRQGGSRPGELFF. DNA of the CDR3: TGTGCCAGCAGCCAAGAAGTAGGTAGACAGGGTGGAAGTCGTCCCGGGGAGCTGTTTTTT.

This chain uses TRBV7-9 with TRBJ2-1; TRBD2 agrees at 11 bases. There are 15 residues in the CDR3. CDR1 SEHNR and CDR2 FQNEAQ come from the germline V gene (reference sequence). J gave up 6 bases and V 1 base, and 2 bases lay outside the gene matches. CDR3 sequence: CASSLGTSGSNEQFF. CDR3 DNA: TGTGCCAGCAGCTTAGGAACTAGCGGGAGCAATGAGCAGTTCTTC.

The chain uses TRBV10-2 and TRBJ2-5; the D gene is possibly TRBD1 (5 bases). The CDR3 runs to 14 residues. From germline, CDR1 is WSHSY and CDR2 SAAADI. Deletions cut 3 bases from V and 1 base from J, with 9 bases between. CDR3 residues: CASSDWGSQETQYF. CDR3 nucleotides: TGCGCCAGCAGTGACTGGGGCAGCCAAGAGACCCAGTACTTC.